This entry lists 12 T cell receptor beta chains sequenced from one sample in a study of cytomegalovirus exposure and HLA in healthy donors. PCR was performed using 60 Vbeta and 13 Jbeta primers. The repertoire was sequenced with immunoSEQ multiplex PCR; TCRdb's copy has only in-frame clones and lacks some. The sample carries 120,000 or so clones, 81% recorded once. The specimen sequenced was PBMCs. The receptors were sampled from a man aged 18 to 35 in good health and CMV-seropositive.

The J gene is TRBJ2-5, the V gene TRBV6-5; the D gene is possibly TRBD2 (5 bases). Germline V CDR1 and CDR2: MNHEY, SVGAGI. The V end was cut by 4 bases, the J end by 5 bases, with 17 bases between. This CDR3 region has 15 residues. CDR3 DNA sequence: TGTGCCAGCAGTTTACTAGGGCGTGAGTCGGAGACCCAGTACTTC. The encoded protein is CASSLLGRESETQYF.

The V call is TRBV6-1, the J call TRBJ1-6; possible D gene TRBD1, 6 bases. CDR3 size: 13 residues. With 6 bases removed from V and 10 bases from J, the gap between germline ends came to 13 bases. The germline CDR1 and CDR2 sequences are MNHNS and SASEGT. CDR3 sequence (DNA): TGTGCCAGCAGGCTAAGGGGACACTCACCCCTCCACTTT. This sequence encodes CASRLRGHSPLHF.

The V call is TRBV10-3, the J call TRBJ2-2, with 7 bases matching TRBD2. Germline values: CDR1 ENHRY, CDR2 SYGVKD. The CDR3 consists of 15 residues. V shed 6 bases and J 5 bases; nucleotides not matched to a gene: 9. The CDR3 region has the DNA TGTGCCATCAGACCAGTGTCCGGGGGGACCGGGGAGCTGTTTTTT. It specifies CAIRPVSGGTGELFF.

This clone was seen only a few times. This chain links TRBV30 with TRBJ1-2; 7 nucleotides align to TRBD1. Germline CDR1 GTSNPN, CDR2 SVGIG (reference sequence). V gave up 5 bases and J gave up 8 bases; unmatched junction bases: 8. This CDR3 is 12 amino acids long. The CDR3 DNA reads as TGTGCCTGGGGACAGGCCCTGGGAGGCTACACCTTC. Protein product: CAWGQALGGYTF. Full variable domain (missing parts from reference TRBV30 and TRBJ1-2): SQTIHQWPATLVQPVGSPLSLECTVEGTSNPNLYWYRQAAGRGLQLLFYSVGIGQISSEVPQNLSASRPQDRQFILSSKKLLLSDSGFYLCAWGQALGGYTFGSGTRLTVV.

The V and J genes are TRBV2 and TRBJ1-6; tentative D call: TRBD1 (5 bases). Germline values: CDR1 SNHLY, CDR2 FYNNEI. Trimming shortened V by 8 bases and J by 5 bases, and 10 bases separated the two germline ends. The CDR3 spans 13 residues. In nucleotides, the CDR3 is TGTGCCAGCGGGACTATAGATAATTCACCCCTCCACTTT. Protein: CASGTIDNSPLHF.

This clone has just a few counts. The V call is TRBV27, the J call TRBJ1-2, with unresolved D. The CDR3 length is 11 residues. Germline V gene sequence: CDR1 MNHEY, CDR2 SMNVEV (reference sequence). V was cut by 8 bases and J by 8 bases, with 12 bases left in between. The CDR3 sequence: CASGGGWGYTF. The CDR3, as DNA: TGTGCCAGCGGAGGAGGTTGGGGCTACACCTTC.

As concerns this clone: Germline and junction disagree at one end, which may indicate a read error. Other nucleotide sequences from this sample produce the same CDR3. The rearrangement uses TRBV27 and TRBJ1-2; 10 nucleotides line up with TRBD1. The CDR3 length is 14 residues. The V gene's germline CDR1 is MNHEY and CDR2 SMNVEV (reference sequence). CDR3 coding DNA: TGTGCTAGCAGTTCGACAGGGGGCAGCTATGGCTACACCTTC. Its translation is CASSSTGGSYGYTF.

This chain links TRBV18 with TRBJ2-1; D is unresolved. With 3 bases removed from V and 7 bases from J, the gap between germline ends came to 7 bases. Germline V gene data show CDR1 as KGHSH and CDR2 as LQKENI. The CDR3 length is 12 residues. The CDR3 sequence: CASSPASNEQFF. In DNA, the CDR3 is TGTGCCAGCTCACCGGCCTCAAATGAGCAGTTCTTC. Together with reference TRBV18 and TRBJ2-1, the CDR3 gives the full variable domain: NAGVMQNPRHLVRRRGQEARLRCSPMKGHSHVYWYRQLPEEGLKFMVYLQKENIIDESGMPKERFSAEFPKEGPSILRIQQVVRGDSAAYFCASSPASNEQFFGPGTRLTVL.

The V gene is TRBV2, the J gene TRBJ2-1; TRBD2 is a possible D gene (6 bases). Germline V gene lookup returns CDR1 SNHLY and CDR2 FYNNEI. V lost 5 bases and J lost 0, with 20 bases in between. The CDR3 runs 18 residues. CDR3 sequence: CASSKNGGTLSSYNEQFF. CDR3 DNA: TGTGCCAGCAGTAAAAACGGCGGGACTCTGTCCTCCTACAATGAGCAGTTCTTC. Filled out from reference TRBV2 and TRBJ2-1, the complete variable domain reads EPEVTQTPSHQVTQMGQEVILRCVPISNHLYFYWYRQILGQKVEFLVSFYNNEISEKSEIFDDQFSVERPDGSNFTLKIRSTKLEDSAMYFCASSKNGGTLSSYNEQFFGPGTRLTVL.

J is TRBJ2-7 and V is TRBV14; TRBD1 agrees at 7 bases. Germline CDR1 and CDR2: SGHDN and FVKESK. With 0 bases clipped from V and 6 bases from J, the junction kept 5 bases outside the gene matches. CDR3 length: 14 residues. The CDR3 bases are TGTGCCAGCAGCCAAGAGGTGACAGGGATCGAGCAGTACTTC. Translated, it gives CASSQEVTGIEQYF.

The chain carries TRBV4-2 and TRBJ1-2, with D possibly TRBD1 on 5 matching bases. The CDR3 runs 16 residues. V dropped 1 base and J dropped 0 bases, with 12 bases sitting between them. The germline V gene has CDR1 LGHNA and CDR2 YNFKEQ. Written as DNA, the CDR3 is TGTGCCAGCAGCCAAGCCCGACAGTACACTAACTATGGCTACACCTTC. Translated, it gives CASSQARQYTNYGYTF.

This clone was recorded once. The chain combines TRBV7-2 with TRBJ2-1, with a weak D call TRBD2 (6 bases). The V end was cut by 11 bases, the J end by 8 bases, with 25 bases between. The CDR3 has 15 amino acids. Germline V gene sequence: CDR1 SGHTA, CDR2 FQGNSA. The CDR3 spells CALGGGGAHVYEQFF. Here the CDR3 DNA reads TGTGCCCTCGGGGGTGGCGGGGCCCACGTCTATGAGCAGTTCTTC.